This T cell receptor (beta chain) was profiled in a study of T cell responses to AZD1222 COVID-19 vaccine. Study-wide results and caveats: Vaccine-associated CD4 TCRs ranged over spike, dominating at 160-218 and 743-854.

In this sample, this clone turned up a few times. Its cognate antigen is unknown. V lost 9 bases and J lost 12; bases outside the gene matches: 19. CDR3 length equals 15 residues. Germline CDR1 SGHAT, CDR2 FQNNGV. Generated by immunoSEQ multiplex PCR, the TCRdb table keeps only in-frame clones and is missing some. The sample includes over 100,000 clones, around 82% of them seen just once. The gene calls are TRBV11-2 and TRBJ2-1; 8 nucleotides match TRBD1. Sequences were derived from peripheral blood, sampled on day 0 of AZD1222 vaccination. The receptor was isolated from an adult in good health. CDR3 bases: TGTGCCAGTCAAACCGGGGACAGGAACCGGTTGGCGCAGTTCTTC. Amino acids: CASQTGDRNRLAQFF.